The table lists the clone carrying this T cell receptor beta chain with a few counts. The conserved phenylalanine or tryptophan normally closing the CDR3 is absent here, so this likely arose from a read error. The DNA is left out, because the CDR3 cannot be placed on it with certainty; the CDR3 is given as TCRdb lists it. One entry per CDR3 protein results from TCRdb running MiXCR on the PCR reads. The profile shows 3,000 to 4,000 distinct CDR3 sequences, 16% of them singletons. These data are taken from a study of tumor-infiltrating lymphocytes in oesophageal squamous cell carcinoma. Germline values: CDR1 MNHNS, CDR2 SASEGT. Including both end residues, the CDR3 is 17 amino acids long.

The sample consisted of esophageal tumor tissue. The chain has TRBV6-1 and TRBJ2-7; TRBD1, the D gene given by the table, was not confirmed from the DNA. This clonotype was obtained from a male donor with esophageal squamous cell carcinoma. Here the CDR3 reads CASDQTGQGNYGYTFGS.